The subject of this entry is one TCR beta chain. Its antigen remains undetermined. It has no much larger one-base neighbor in the sample; base qualities were not kept. The germline V gene specifies SGHRS as CDR1 and YFSETQ as CDR2. Compared with germline, V lacks 2 bases and J lacks 5 bases; bases without a gene match: 7. The CDR3 runs 14 amino acids, cysteine and phenylalanine included. Left in the record is the CDR3 DNA by itself, 42 bases read in frame from the first base. These data come from a study of cytomegalovirus exposure and HLA in healthy donors (dated by TCRdb to 2016 to 2017). General notes on the study: According to a later analysis, the roughly 120 validation repertoires were produced on the same platform as the roughly 700 repertoires of the first cohort. To predict cytomegalovirus infection status, the study brought together high-throughput TCR immunosequencing, statistical association of individual TCRs with disease status, and machine learning. Besides the first cohort of around 670 subjects, a separate validation cohort made up of roughly 120 different subjects was used. The study aimed to test whether cataloging public T cell receptors could reveal signatures of past pathogen exposure. Points the paper makes about the study in general: Three of the identified cytomegalovirus-associated TCR beta chains were confirmed in vitro to be specific for cytomegalovirus antigens. The classifier was reported to diagnose cytomegalovirus status with high specificity and sensitivity in both the original cohort and the validation cohort. While some public TCRs were present in many individuals, most TCR sequences turned up only very rarely across donors. The study listed 164 TCR beta chains as associated with cytomegalovirus. The authors suggested that the approach could potentially be generalized to other disease states and immunological phenotypes. All 120 repertoires were used to score co-occurrence in the validation cohort in a later analysis, because that analysis had no HLA typing for the cohort. Of the cluster scores, approximately 95% were above 0 in a later analysis, which found that TCRs clustered in the first cohort also tended to co-occur in the 95 to 150 validation repertoires.

Separate from the approximately 700-subject first cohort, the validation cohort of 90 to 150 subjects was the group to which the donors belonged. Library method: the immunoSEQ multiplex PCR assay. The study's processing was this. A statistical classification framework was developed to diagnose cytomegalovirus status using the catalog of TCR beta chain sequences. TCRdb took over this immuneACCESS table, retaining in-frame rearrangements with V and J assigned. Such tables are incomplete; in checked studies, under half of the missing clones stem from an unresolved V gene, and the remainder is unexplained. Clone size and V and J calls were adopted from that table, with D and trimming inferred from the DNA. In this sample the table shows about 220,000 clones, 80% to 95% of which occur a single time. Approximately 1.1% of the sample lies in the top ten.

The sample consisted of PBMCs. This TCR was recovered from a woman younger than 35 in good health and CMV-seronegative. The V and J segments used are TRBV5-1 and TRBJ2-7; 7 bases in the middle match TRBD1. The DNA sequence is as follows: TGCGCCAGCAGCTTAGAGAGGGGGCTTAACGAGCAGTACTTC. The resulting protein is CASSLERGLNEQYF. Reference TRBV5-1 and TRBJ2-7 proteins supply the regions before and after the CDR3; the full variable domain is: KAGVTQTPRYLIKTRGQQVTLSCSPISGHRSVSWYQQTPGQGLQFLFEYFSETQRNKGNFPGRFSGRQFSNSRSEMNVSTLELGDSALYLCASSLERGLNEQYFGPGTRLTVT.